This TCR beta chain was recorded in a study of control samples from healthy donors and cancer patients. The table came from immunoSEQ multiplex PCR; TCRdb's copy has only in-frame clones and leaves some out. The data show some 95,000 clones, with 88% seen just once and roughly 15% held by the top ten. The J segment lost 2 bases and the V segment lost 5 bases, leaving 3 bases of the junction unmatched. There are 14 residues in the CDR3. The V gene's germline CDR1 is MNHEY and CDR2 SMNVEV (reference sequence). This clonotype was sampled from a man aged 25-45 years in good health. Source material: blood. The chain couples TRBV27 to TRBJ1-3; 7 positions match TRBD1. The CDR3 coding sequence is TGTGCCAGCAGTCGAGACAGGGCTGGAAACACCATATATTTT. Amino acids: CASSRDRAGNTIYF.